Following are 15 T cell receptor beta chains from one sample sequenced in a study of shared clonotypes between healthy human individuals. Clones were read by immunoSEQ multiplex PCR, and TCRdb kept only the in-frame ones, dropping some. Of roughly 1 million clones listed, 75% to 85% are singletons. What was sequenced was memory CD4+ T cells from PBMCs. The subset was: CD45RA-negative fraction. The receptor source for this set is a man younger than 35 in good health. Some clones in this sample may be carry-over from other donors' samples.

The CDR3 loop reads CASSNRQGSYEQYF. DNA of the CDR3: TGTGCCAGCTCCAACCGACAGGGGTCCTACGAGCAGTACTTC. The rearrangement links TRBV28 to TRBJ2-7; the match to TRBD1 covers 8 bases. CDR3 length: 14 amino acids. Trimming removed 8 bases from V and 1 base from J; junction bases left unmatched: 7. CDR1 and CDR2 from the germline V gene are MDHEN and SYDVKM. Full variable domain (rest looked up from reference TRBV28 and TRBJ2-7): DVKVTQSSRYLVKRTGEKVFLECVQDMDHENMFWYRQDPGLGLRLIYFSYDVKMKEKGDIPEGYSVSREKKERFSLILESASTNQTSMYLCASSNRQGSYEQYFGPGTRLTVT.

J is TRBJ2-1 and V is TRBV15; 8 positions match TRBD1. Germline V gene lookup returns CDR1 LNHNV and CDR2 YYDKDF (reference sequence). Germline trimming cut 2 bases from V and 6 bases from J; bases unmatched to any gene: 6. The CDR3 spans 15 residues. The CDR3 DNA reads TGTGCCACCAGCAGAAGGACAGGGAATATCAATGAGCAGTTCTTC. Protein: CATSRRTGNINEQFF.

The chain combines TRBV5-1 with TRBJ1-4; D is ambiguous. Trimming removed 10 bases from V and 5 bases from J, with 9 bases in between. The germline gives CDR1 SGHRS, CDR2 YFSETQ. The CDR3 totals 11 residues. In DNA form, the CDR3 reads TGCGCCCTCCGAGGGAATGAAAAACTGTTTTTT. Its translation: CALRGNEKLFF.

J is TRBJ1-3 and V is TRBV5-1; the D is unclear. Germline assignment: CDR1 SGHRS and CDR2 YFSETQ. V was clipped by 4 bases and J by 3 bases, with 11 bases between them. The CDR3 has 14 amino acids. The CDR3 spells CASSQDPVGNTIYF. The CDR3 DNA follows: TGCGCCAGCAGCCAGGACCCAGTTGGAAACACCATATATTTT.

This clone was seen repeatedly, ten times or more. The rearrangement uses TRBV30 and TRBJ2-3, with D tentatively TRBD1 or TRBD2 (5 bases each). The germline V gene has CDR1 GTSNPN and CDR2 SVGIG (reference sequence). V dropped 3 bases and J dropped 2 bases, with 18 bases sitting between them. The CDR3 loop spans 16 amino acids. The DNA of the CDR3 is TGTGCCTGGAGCCGAAACGACTATGGGGCCACAGATACGCAGTATTTT. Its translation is CAWSRNDYGATDTQYF. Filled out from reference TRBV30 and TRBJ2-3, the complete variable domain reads SQTIHQWPATLVQPVGSPLSLECTVEGTSNPNLYWYRQAAGRGLQLLFYSVGIGQISSEVPQNLSASRPQDRQFILSSKKLLLSDSGFYLCAWSRNDYGATDTQYFGPGTRLTVL.

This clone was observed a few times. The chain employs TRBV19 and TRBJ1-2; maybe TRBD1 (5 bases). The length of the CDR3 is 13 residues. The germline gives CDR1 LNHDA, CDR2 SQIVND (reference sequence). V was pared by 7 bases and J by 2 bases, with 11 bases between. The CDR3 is CASTPRGNYGYTF. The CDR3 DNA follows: TGTGCCAGTACCCCTCGGGGGAACTATGGCTACACCTTC.

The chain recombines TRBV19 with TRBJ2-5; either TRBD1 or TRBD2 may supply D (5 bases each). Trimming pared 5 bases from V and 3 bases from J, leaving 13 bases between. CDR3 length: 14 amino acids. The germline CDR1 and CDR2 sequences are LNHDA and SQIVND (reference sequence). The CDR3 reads CASSSSRGKETQYF. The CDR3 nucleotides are TGTGCCAGTAGTTCCTCCCGGGGCAAAGAGACCCAGTACTTC.

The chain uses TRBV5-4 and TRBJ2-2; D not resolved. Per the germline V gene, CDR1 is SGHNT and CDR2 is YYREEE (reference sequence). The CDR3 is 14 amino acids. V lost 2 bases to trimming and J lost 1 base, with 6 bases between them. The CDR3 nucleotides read TGTGCCAGCAGCTTATTTGGGAACACCGGGGAGCTGTTTTTT. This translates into CASSLFGNTGELFF.

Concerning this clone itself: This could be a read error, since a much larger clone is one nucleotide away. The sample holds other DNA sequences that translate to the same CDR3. The CDR3 here is CASSLGMNTEAFF. DNA of the CDR3: TGTGCCAGCAGTTTAGGCATGAACACTGAAGCTTTCTTT. The V gene is TRBV28, the J gene TRBJ1-1; D is undetermined. The CDR3 totals 13 residues. Trimming pared 2 bases from V and 0 bases from J, leaving 4 bases between. CDR1 and CDR2 from the germline V gene are MDHEN and SYDVKM.

CDR3 sequence reads: CASSLARGGLTYEQYF. The CDR3 DNA is TGTGCCAGCAGCTTAGCGCGGGGTGGGCTCACCTACGAGCAGTACTTC. The V call is TRBV7-8, the J call TRBJ2-7; perhaps TRBD2 as D (6 bases). Germline V gene data show CDR1 as SGHVS and CDR2 as FQNEAQ. This CDR3 is built from 16 residues. The ends were cut back, 0 bases at V and 2 bases at J, with 14 bases in the middle.

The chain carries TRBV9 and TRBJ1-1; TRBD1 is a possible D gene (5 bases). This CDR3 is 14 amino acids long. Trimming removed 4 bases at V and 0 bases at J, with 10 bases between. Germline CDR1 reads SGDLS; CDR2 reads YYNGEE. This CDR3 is CASSSTDLNTEAFF. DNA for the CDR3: TGTGCCAGCAGCTCGACAGATTTGAACACTGAAGCTTTCTTT.

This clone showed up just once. CDR3 nucleotides: TGTGCCAGCAGAGGACAGGGGGCCGGTGAAAAACTGTTTTTT. This codes for CASRGQGAGEKLFF. The chain recombines TRBV5-4 with TRBJ1-4; TRBD1 matches 11 bases. The junction had 4 bases not matched to a gene; V was cut back by 5 bases and J by 7 bases. CDR1 and CDR2 (germline): SGHNT, YYREEE (reference sequence). The CDR3 runs 14 residues. Supplemented by reference TRBV5-4 and TRBJ1-4, the full variable domain reads ETGVTQSPTHLIKTRGQQVTLRCSSQSGHNTVSWYQQALGQGPQFIFQYYREEENGRGNFPPRFSGLQFPNYSSELNVNALELDDSALYLCASRGQGAGEKLFFGSGTQLSVL.

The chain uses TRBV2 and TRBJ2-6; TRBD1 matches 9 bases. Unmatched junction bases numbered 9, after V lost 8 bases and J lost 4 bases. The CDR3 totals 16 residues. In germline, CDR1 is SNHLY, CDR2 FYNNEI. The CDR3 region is CASQSGQGRGANVLTF. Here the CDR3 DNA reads TGTGCCAGCCAGTCGGGACAGGGTAGAGGGGCCAACGTCCTGACTTTC.

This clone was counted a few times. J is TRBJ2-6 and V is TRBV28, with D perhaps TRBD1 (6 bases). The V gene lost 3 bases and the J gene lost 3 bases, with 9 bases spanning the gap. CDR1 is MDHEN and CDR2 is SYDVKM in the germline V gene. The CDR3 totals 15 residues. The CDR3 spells CASSFTGIGANVLTF. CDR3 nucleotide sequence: TGTGCCAGCAGTTTTACAGGGATTGGGGCCAACGTCCTGACTTTC. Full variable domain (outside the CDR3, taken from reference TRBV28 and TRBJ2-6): DVKVTQSSRYLVKRTGEKVFLECVQDMDHENMFWYRQDPGLGLRLIYFSYDVKMKEKGDIPEGYSVSREKKERFSLILESASTNQTSMYLCASSFTGIGANVLTFGAGSRLTVL.

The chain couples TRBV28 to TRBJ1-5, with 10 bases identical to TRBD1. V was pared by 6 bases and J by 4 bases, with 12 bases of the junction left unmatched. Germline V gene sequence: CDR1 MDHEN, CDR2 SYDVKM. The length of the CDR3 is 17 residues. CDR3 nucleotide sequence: TGTGCCAGCAGCCCGACTGCGGGGGGACAGGGGAATCAGCCCCAGCATTTT. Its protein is CASSPTAGGQGNQPQHF.